These 10 T cell receptor beta chains were all obtained from the same sample, sequenced in a study of OX40 agonist ivuxolimab in advanced cancers. TCRdb keeps only in-frame clones here, not all; method: immunoSEQ multiplex PCR. The sample has approximately 82,000 clones, roughly 89% seen once. Specimen: CD4+ or CD8+ T cells sorted from blood, collected in a trial of the OX40 agonist ivuxolimab. These receptor sequences come from an adult with an advanced solid tumor such as melanoma, head and neck, liver or kidney cancer.

V usage is TRBV5-4 and J usage is TRBJ1-5, with D possibly being TRBD1 (5 bases). The CDR3 sequence is 15 residues long. V was trimmed by 3 bases and J by 2 bases, leaving 12 bases between them. From germline, CDR1 is SGHNT and CDR2 YYREEE (reference sequence). CDR3 coding DNA: TGTGCCAGCAGCTCCCAGGACACCGGCAATCAGCCCCAGCATTTT. It is translated as CASSSQDTGNQPQHF.

The chain employs TRBV11-2 and TRBJ2-3, with 8 bases identical to TRBD2. Per the germline V gene, CDR1 is SGHAT and CDR2 is FQNNGV. Losses at the gene ends were 4 bases for V and 2 bases for J; bases not matched to a gene: 11. The CDR3 extends over 17 amino acids. CDR3 DNA: TGTGCCAGCAGCTCAGGGACTAGGGGAAGGATCACAGATACGCAGTATTTT. Translation: CASSSGTRGRITDTQYF.

The chain uses TRBV14 and TRBJ2-5, with D unresolved. Germline V gene sequence: CDR1 SGHDN, CDR2 FVKESK. Trimming left V 5 bases short and J 2 bases short, with 3 bases between. This CDR3 is 11 amino acids long. CDR3 in DNA: TGTGCCAGCAGCGAACAAGAGACCCAGTACTTC. This translates into CASSEQETQYF.

The V call is TRBV2, the J call TRBJ1-5; D is unresolved. V lost 9 bases and J 0 bases, leaving 9 bases between the germline ends. This CDR3 comprises 13 residues. The germline gives CDR1 SNHLY, CDR2 FYNNEI. The CDR3 coding sequence is TGTGCCAGTGGGCGGGATAGCAATCAGCCCCAGCATTTT. Protein: CASGRDSNQPQHF.

V is TRBV12-2 and J is TRBJ1-1; the listed D gene, TRBD1, was not tested against the DNA. TRBV12-2 is classified as a pseudogene. This CDR3 has 18 amino acids. CDR3 nucleotide sequence: TGTGCAAGTCGCCCTACTACAGGGGCACCTATGTTTCGCACTGAAGCTTTCTTT. It yields the protein CASRPTTGAPMFRTEAFF.

The rearrangement joins TRBV29-1 to TRBJ2-1, with TRBD2 matching over 8 bases. The CDR3 is made up of 14 amino acids. J gave up 6 bases and V 4 bases, and 8 bases lay outside the gene matches. The germline V gene encodes CDR1 SQVTM and CDR2 ANQGSEA. The CDR3 spells CSVGKAGGGNEQFF. The CDR3 DNA reads TGCAGCGTTGGGAAGGCGGGAGGCGGCAATGAGCAGTTCTTC.

This rearrangement joins TRBV6-1 to TRBJ2-7, with TRBD1 as a possible D gene (5 bases). Trimming left V 1 base short and J 6 bases short, with 13 bases between. CDR1 and CDR2 (germline): MNHNS, SASEGT. The CDR3 is 14 residues long. The CDR3 DNA follows: TGTGCCAGCAGTGAAGTCTGGGGCGGAGCCGAGCAGTACTTC. Protein: CASSEVWGGAEQYF.

The CDR3 DNA sequence: TGTGCCAGCAGCCTTCTACCGGGAAATTCAGCTTTCTTT. Amino acids: CASSLLPGNSAFF. The chain is built from TRBV6-6 and TRBJ1-1; D is uncertain. V shed 6 bases and J shed 10 bases, with 18 bases lying between them. The germline gives CDR1 MNHNY, CDR2 SVGAGI (reference sequence). This CDR3 has 13 amino acids.

The rearrangement links TRBV19 to TRBJ1-2, with D hard to call. Per the germline V gene, CDR1 is LNHDA and CDR2 is SQIVND (reference sequence). The CDR3 extends over 14 amino acids. Deletions cut 3 bases from V and 2 bases from J, with 10 bases between. This CDR3 reads CASSIDTTNYGYTF. CDR3 nucleotides: TGTGCCAGTAGTATTGACACAACCAACTATGGCTACACCTTC.

This chain joins TRBV6-5 and TRBJ1-2, with TRBD1 matching 9 bases. J was trimmed by 5 bases and V by 5 bases; bases with no gene match: 9. CDR3 size: 15 residues. CDR1 and CDR2 (germline): MNHEY, SVGAGI. CDR3 in amino acids: CASSRDREIRYGYTF. For the CDR3, the DNA is TGTGCCAGCAGTAGGGACAGGGAGATTCGATATGGCTACACCTTC.